This T cell receptor beta chain appears in the sequencing data of a study of T cells in Graves' hyperthyroidism and ophthalmopathy. Researchers amplified the TCR beta CDR3 regions from RNA transcripts. The primer set for the first-round RT-PCR of the TCR CDR3 was HTBI. TCRdb reprocessed the multiplex PCR reads via MiXCR and lists one record per CDR3 protein. The sample consists of approximately 600,000 distinct CDR3 sequences, 20% of them appearing once. The V gene's germline CDR1 is DFQATT and CDR2 SNEGSKA (reference sequence). The germline V and J ends were trimmed by 3 bases and 6 bases, with 12 bases remaining between them. There are 13 residues in the CDR3.

The sample consisted of blood. The clonotype comes from a man aged 25-40 years with Graves' ophthalmopathy. The chain carries TRBV20-1 and TRBJ2-1; no reliable D call. The CDR3 sequence: CSASFGLRNEQFF. CDR3 DNA: TGCAGTGCTAGCTTCGGGCTCCGCAATGAGCAGTTCTTC.